The rows below give T cell receptor beta chains drawn from one sample of a study of T cells in localized non-small cell lung cancer. Repertoires were generated with immunoSEQ multiplex PCR, while TCRdb's copy carries only in-frame clones and drops some. The top ten hold 9.5% of the sample, which has around 78,000 clones, more than 70% seen once. The material sequenced was peripheral blood, taken before any cancer treatment. The receptor set was obtained from a female donor older than 55 with stage I lung adenocarcinoma. Both conserved end residues are part of each CDR3. D genes are given only for firm matches. Clone size, where shown, is once, few, many, or a class for clones that have expanded.

j_call,d_call,clone_size,v_call,cdr3_nt,cdr3_aa
TRBJ2-2,NA,NA,TRBV5-1,TGCGCCAGCAGCTTAGAGCTAGGGCACACCGGGGAGCTGTTTTTT,CASSLELGHTGELFF
TRBJ1-6,NA,NA,TRBV27,TGTGCCAGCAGTTTATCACCCCGACGCTCCTATAATTCACCCCTCCACTTT,CASSLSPRRSYNSPLHF
TRBJ1-1,TRBD1,NA,TRBV28,TGTGCCAGCAGGCAGGGGGCACGGGTCCCTGAAGCTTTCTTT,CASRQGARVPEAFF
TRBJ2-7,NA,NA,TRBV6-1,TGTGCCAGCAGTGAGGTCCCGGGTCCCTACGAGCAGTACTTC,CASSEVPGPYEQYF
TRBJ1-2,NA,NA,TRBV5-1,TGCGCCAGCAGCTTGGGCGACAGCTATGGCTACACCTTC,CASSLGDSYGYTF
TRBJ1-1,NA,NA,TRBV30,TGTGCCTGGAGAGAACAGCTGAACACTGAAGCTTTCTTT,CAWREQLNTEAFF
TRBJ2-2,TRBD2,NA,TRBV4-2,TGTGCCAGCAGCCTGGGAGGGTCCGGGGAGCTGTTTTTT,CASSLGGSGELFF
TRBJ2-1,TRBD2,NA,TRBV5-1,TGCGCCAGCAGCTTACTAGCGGGGAACGACAATGAGCAGTTCTTC,CASSLLAGNDNEQFF
TRBJ1-1,NA,NA,TRBV19,TGTGCCAGTAGTATAGACTCGTTAGGTCTGGGCGGTACTGAAGCTTTCTTT,CASSIDSLGLGGTEAFF
TRBJ2-5,NA,NA,TRBV6-6,TGTGCCAGCAAAAGGGCGGCACAAGAGACCCAGTACTTC,CASKRAAQETQYF
TRBJ2-1,NA,few,TRBV7-2,TGTGCCAGCAGCTTTAACCAGGCTAATGAGCAGTTCTTC,CASSFNQANEQFF
TRBJ2-1,TRBD2,NA,TRBV29-1,TGCAGCGTGGGGCGGGGACTAGCGGGGCACAATGAGCAGTTCTTC,CSVGRGLAGHNEQFF
TRBJ1-2,TRBD1,NA,TRBV29-1,TGCAGCGTCGGACAGGGGGCCGGGTATGGCTACACCTTC,CSVGQGAGYGYTF
TRBJ1-5,TRBD1,NA,TRBV7-2,TGTGCCAGCAGCTCCTCCATCGGGACAGGGGCGGCGTCCGGTCAGCCCCAGCATTTT,CASSSSIGTGAASGQPQHF
TRBJ2-2,NA,NA,TRBV4-3,TGCGCCAGCAGCCAAAGTGGGACTCTTGGGGCCGGGGAGCTGTTTTTT,CASSQSGTLGAGELFF
TRBJ2-1,TRBD2,NA,TRBV15,TGTGCCACCAGCAGAGAGGTAGCGGGGGCCCCCAATGAGCAGTTCTTC,CATSREVAGAPNEQFF
TRBJ1-2,NA,NA,TRBV5-1,TGCGCCAGCAGCCGGGACGGCTCTGGCTATGGCTACACCTTC,CASSRDGSGYGYTF
TRBJ2-5,TRBD2,NA,TRBV7-9,TGTGCCAGCAGCACAGGACTAGCGAGAGTAGGAGAGACCCAGTACTTC,CASSTGLARVGETQYF
TRBJ2-3,TRBD2,NA,TRBV9,TGTGCCAGCAGCGTATTAGCGGGAGTAGGAACAGATACGCAGTATTTT,CASSVLAGVGTDTQYF
TRBJ2-3,TRBD2,NA,TRBV5-1,TGCGCCAGCAGCATTAGCGGGATCTACACAGATACGCAGTATTTT,CASSISGIYTDTQYF
TRBJ1-3,TRBD1,NA,TRBV9,TGTGCCAGCAGCGTAGGACAGACAGGGTCTGGAAACACCATATATTTT,CASSVGQTGSGNTIYF
TRBJ1-4,TRBD1,few,TRBV11-2,TGTGCCAGCAGCTTAGAAGGGTCAGGGGGCTGGAATGAAAAACTGTTTTTT,CASSLEGSGGWNEKLFF
TRBJ2-1,NA,once,TRBV11-2,TGTGCCAGCAGCTTAGGAACACAACCCTACAATGAGCAGTTCTTC,CASSLGTQPYNEQFF
TRBJ1-5,TRBD1,once,TRBV30,TGTGCCTGGAGTAGCCCGGGACAGGTCGTCAATCAGCCCCAGCATTTT,CAWSSPGQVVNQPQHF
TRBJ2-6,NA,once,TRBV9,TGTGCCAGCAAGTCTGGGGCCAACGTCCTGACTTTC,CASKSGANVLTF
TRBJ2-3,NA,NA,TRBV9,TGTGCCAGCAGCGTAGCTGGAGGGGCAGATACGCAGTATTTT,CASSVAGGADTQYF
TRBJ1-2,NA,NA,TRBV11-1,TGTGCCAGCAGCCGAGGGACGGATGGGAACTATGGCTACACCTTC,CASSRGTDGNYGYTF
TRBJ2-7,NA,NA,TRBV27,TGTGCCACTAGATGGGACAACTCCTACGAGCAGTACTTC,CATRWDNSYEQYF
TRBJ2-1,NA,NA,TRBV4-3,TGCGCCAGCAGCCAAGATTCATCAACATACAATGAGCAGTTCTTC,CASSQDSSTYNEQFF
TRBJ1-2,NA,once,TRBV9,TGTGCCAGCAGCGTAGGGGTTCCGAGCTATGGCTACACCTTC,CASSVGVPSYGYTF
TRBJ2-5,TRBD2,NA,TRBV5-6,TGTGCCAGCAGCCCAACCGGTACTAGCGGGAGGCCCCAAGAGACCCAGTACTTC,CASSPTGTSGRPQETQYF
TRBJ2-5,NA,NA,TRBV9,TGTGCCAGCAGCGTAGAGGGAGGCTCAGAGACCCAGTACTTC,CASSVEGGSETQYF
TRBJ2-2,NA,NA,TRBV30,TGTGCCTGGAGTGTACTCAGGATGGGCGGGGAGCTGTTTTTT,CAWSVLRMGGELFF
TRBJ2-2,NA,few,TRBV7-7,TGTGCCAGCTCGATTGGCGGCGACACCGGGGAGCTGTTTTTT,CASSIGGDTGELFF
TRBJ1-1,NA,NA,TRBV12-5,TGTGCTAGTGGTTTGGCTCTGAACACTGAAGCTTTCTTT,CASGLALNTEAFF
TRBJ2-6,TRBD1,NA,TRBV4-2,TGTGCCAGCAGCCAAGAGGGACAGTACTCTGGGGCCAACGTCCTGACTTTC,CASSQEGQYSGANVLTF
TRBJ2-1,TRBD1,NA,TRBV9,TGTGCCAGCAGCGTAGGTCGACAGGGTTTTGGCTACAATGAGCAGTTCTTC,CASSVGRQGFGYNEQFF
TRBJ2-2,NA,NA,TRBV9,TGTGCCAGCAGCGACCCGAGGCTACCGCTGTTTTTT,CASSDPRLPLFF
TRBJ2-1,NA,NA,TRBV7-2,TGTGCCAGCAGCTTAGGTGTGGGTTCCTACAATGAGCAGTTCTTC,CASSLGVGSYNEQFF
TRBJ2-2,TRBD2,NA,TRBV7-8,TGTGCCAGCAGCCCCCGACTAGCCCCCGGGGAGCTGTTTTTT,CASSPRLAPGELFF
TRBJ2-1,NA,NA,TRBV27,TGTGCCAGCAGCTTAGTAAACTCCTACAATGAGCAGTTCTTC,CASSLVNSYNEQFF
TRBJ2-3,NA,few,TRBV9,TGTGCCAGCAGATCCAGCGGCTCAGATACGCAGTATTTT,CASRSSGSDTQYF
TRBJ2-5,NA,NA,TRBV28,TGTGCCAGCAGCCTCCAAGAGACCCAGTACTTC,CASSLQETQYF
TRBJ2-4,TRBD1,NA,TRBV19,TGTGCCAGTAGTATAGCCGAGGACAGGTATTTGGAAAACATTCAGTACTTC,CASSIAEDRYLENIQYF
TRBJ1-1,NA,NA,TRBV4-1,TGCGCCAGCAGCCAAGACCGATGGGACACTGAAGCTTTCTTT,CASSQDRWDTEAFF
TRBJ2-7,NA,few,TRBV4-3,TGCGCCAGCAGCCAAGATACGGACAGCCTTTACGAGCAGTACTTC,CASSQDTDSLYEQYF
TRBJ1-3,NA,few,TRBV7-6,TGTGCCAGCAGCTTAATGGAGACAGGTTCTAGCACCATATATTTT,CASSLMETGSSTIYF
TRBJ2-7,NA,NA,TRBV27,TGTGCCAGCAGTTTAGTCCCCTTTAACGAGCAGTACTTC,CASSLVPFNEQYF
TRBJ2-7,NA,NA,TRBV21-1,TGTGCCAGCAGCAAATTCAGAAGGCCCTACGAGCAGTACTTC,CASSKFRRPYEQYF
TRBJ2-5,NA,NA,TRBV7-9,TGTGCCAGCAGCTTCCAAACGGGGGCCGGAGAGACCCAGTACTTC,CASSFQTGAGETQYF
TRBJ2-3,NA,NA,TRBV9,TGTGCCAGCAGCGTAGCTCCAGGCAGCACAGATACGCAGTATTTT,CASSVAPGSTDTQYF
TRBJ1-1,NA,NA,TRBV30,TGTGCCTCTACAGGGCTGAACACTGAAGCTTTCTTT,CASTGLNTEAFF
TRBJ1-4,TRBD1,NA,TRBV5-4,TGCGCCAGCAGCCAAGGGTTATCGGGACAGGGTAGGGAAAAACTGTTTTTT,CASSQGLSGQGREKLFF
TRBJ2-7,NA,few,TRBV27,TGTGCCAGCAGCCTTGGCCCTTCCTACGAGCAGTACTTC,CASSLGPSYEQYF
TRBJ2-5,NA,NA,TRBV6-1,TGTGCCAGCAGTAGGGGGGGCCAAGAGACCCAGTACTTC,CASSRGGQETQYF
TRBJ2-1,TRBD1,NA,TRBV7-2,TGTGCCAGCAGCTTACCTACCGGGACAGGGGGGCAGTTCTTC,CASSLPTGTGGQFF
TRBJ2-1,TRBD1,NA,TRBV7-9,TGTGCCAGCAGCGTAGGGACAGCCTCCTACAATGAGCAGTTCTTC,CASSVGTASYNEQFF
TRBJ2-7,NA,NA,TRBV27,TGTGCCAGCAGTTTATCTCGGCAGGGGGGGGTCTACGAGCAGTACTTC,CASSLSRQGGVYEQYF
TRBJ1-2,NA,NA,TRBV21-1,TGTGCCAGCAGCAAAATGACATCCAGGGTCTATGGCTACACCTTC,CASSKMTSRVYGYTF
TRBJ1-4,NA,few,TRBV28,TGTGCCAGCAGTTTAGTAGGGTTAAGTGAAAAACTGTTTTTT,CASSLVGLSEKLFF